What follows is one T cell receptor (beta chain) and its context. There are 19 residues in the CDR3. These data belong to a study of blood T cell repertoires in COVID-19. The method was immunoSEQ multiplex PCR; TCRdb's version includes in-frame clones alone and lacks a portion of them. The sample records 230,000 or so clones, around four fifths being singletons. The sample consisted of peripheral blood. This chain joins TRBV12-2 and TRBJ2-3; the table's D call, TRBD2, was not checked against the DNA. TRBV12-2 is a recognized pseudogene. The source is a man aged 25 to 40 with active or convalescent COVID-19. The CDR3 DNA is TGTGCAAGTCGTTCTAAGGAGGGAGGAGGGGATGAGGGCACAGATACGCAGTATTTT. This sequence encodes CASRSKEGGGDEGTDTQYF.